The 11 T cell receptor beta chains below come from one sample, sequenced in a study of CD8 T cells in ankylosing spondylitis. General study findings and limits: Among TCR beta sequences, a motif of eight highly homologous variants appeared characteristic of ankylosing spondylitis blood.

One entry per CDR3 protein, called by TCRdb with MiXCR from the 5' RACE reads. The sample shows 500,000 or so distinct CDR3 sequences, 5.3% of them seen only once. Which antigens these TCRs recognize remains unknown. Material: blood, either unsorted or a sorted T cell fraction (not recorded which). The receptors shown here come from a male donor with ankylosing spondylitis.

This clonotype was observed many times. This chain joins TRBV7-6 and TRBJ1-1; 9 bases map to TRBD1. CDR3 length equals 18 residues. V was pared by 3 bases and J by 6 bases, with 17 bases of the junction left unmatched. Germline V gene data show CDR1 as SGHVS and CDR2 as FNYEAQ. The CDR3 DNA reads as TGTGCCAGCAGCTTTAGACCCCCCCGGGACAGGGTTTTCGCTGAAGCTTTCTTT. As protein: CASSFRPPRDRVFAEAFF.

In its sample, this clonotype was seen many times. The genes are TRBV5-6 and TRBJ1-1; TRBD1 is a possible D gene (6 bases). Germline V gene sequence: CDR1 SGHDT, CDR2 YYEEEE. V lost 3 bases, J lost 2 bases, and 14 bases lay in between. The CDR3 is 15 amino acids. The CDR3 here is CASSWGLGFNTEAFF. The CDR3 DNA follows: TGTGCCAGCAGCTGGGGGCTTGGGTTTAACACTGAAGCTTTCTTT.

This clonotype was observed many times. This chain links TRBV4-2 with TRBJ2-7, with TRBD1 matching 7 bases. The CDR3 spans 13 residues. The junction had 6 bases not matched to a gene; V was cut back by 4 bases and J by 6 bases. CDR1 is LGHNA, CDR2 YNFKEQ, per germline. The CDR3 DNA follows: TGTGCCAGCAGCCGACAGGGCGTTGGCGAGCAGTACTTC. Translating it yields CASSRQGVGEQYF.

CDR3 residues: CASSDPVETQYF. The CDR3 DNA reads TGTGCCAGCAGCGACCCCGTGGAGACCCAGTACTTC. This chain joins TRBV6-2 or TRBV6-3 and TRBJ2-5; D is unclear. Trimming removed 6 bases from V and 5 bases from J, with 10 bases in between. The CDR3 has 12 amino acids. Germline V gene data show CDR1 as MNHEY and CDR2 as SVGEGT.

The chain combines TRBV5-1 with TRBJ2-2; perhaps TRBD2 as D (5 bases). This CDR3 region has 14 residues. V was pared by 0 bases and J by 6 bases, with 9 bases between. CDR1 SGHRS and CDR2 YFSETQ come from the germline V gene. DNA of the CDR3: TGCGCCAGCAGCTTGGCCTGGGGAGCCGGGGAGCTGTTTTTT. It yields the protein CASSLAWGAGELFF.

This clonotype showed up many times. This chain joins TRBV24-1 and TRBJ2-2; D gene ambiguous. Germline CDR1 KGHDR, CDR2 SFDVKD. V was trimmed by 5 bases and J by 0 bases, leaving 6 bases between them. The CDR3 spans 14 residues. DNA of the CDR3: TGTGCCACCAGTGTGGCGGCGAACACCGGGGAGCTGTTTTTT. Translated: CATSVAANTGELFF.

This clonotype was detected ten times or more. This chain uses TRBV20-1 with TRBJ2-7; either TRBD1 or TRBD2 may supply D (5 bases each). CDR1 DFQATT and CDR2 SNEGSKA come from the germline V gene (reference sequence). There are 14 residues in the CDR3. Trimming took 6 bases from V and 0 from J, leaving 15 bases between them. CDR3 nucleotides: TGCAGTGCCCGCCCGGTGGGACGCTCCTACGAGCAGTACTTC. Its protein is CSARPVGRSYEQYF.

The chain combines TRBV7-6 with TRBJ2-5, with 7 bases identical to TRBD2. Germline-derived CDR1 and CDR2 are SGHVS and FNYEAQ. The CDR3 has 16 residues. V lost 5 bases, J lost 1 base, and 10 bases stayed unmatched. As DNA, the CDR3 is TGTGCCAGCAGCGTAGGACTAGTGCGGGTCCAAGAGACCCAGTACTTC. Translated, it gives CASSVGLVRVQETQYF.

The sample holds a few counts of this clonotype. The chain recombines TRBV6-1 with TRBJ2-3; TRBD2 aligns across 8 bases. CDR1 and CDR2 (germline): MNHNS, SASEGT. Trimming cost V 7 bases and J 2 bases; bases outside gene matches: 14. The CDR3 totals 17 residues. The CDR3 spells CASTRSGTSRFTDTQYF. The CDR3 DNA is TGTGCCAGCACCCGGTCCGGGACTAGTCGGTTCACAGATACGCAGTATTTT.

In this sample, this clonotype turned up many times. V gene TRBV7-2 combines with J gene TRBJ1-2; 9 bases align to TRBD1. Germline CDR1 is SGHTA and CDR2 is FQGNSA. The V and J ends lost 4 bases and 5 bases, in that order; junction bases with no gene match: 8. The CDR3 is 15 residues long. CDR3 bases: TGTGCCAGCAGCTCTCCCGACAGGGGGAATTATGGCTACACCTTC. Translation: CASSSPDRGNYGYTF.

This clonotype was seen a few times. The V gene is TRBV7-3, the J gene TRBJ2-6; 8 positions agree with TRBD1. The germline V gene has CDR1 SGHTA and CDR2 FQGTGA. Trimming cost V 6 bases and J 0 bases; bases outside gene matches: 10. The CDR3 loop spans 18 amino acids. The CDR3 loop is CASSPDRGLNSGANVLTF. CDR3 coding DNA: TGTGCCAGCAGTCCCGACAGGGGCCTTAACTCTGGGGCCAACGTCCTGACTTTC. The whole variable domain, filled in from reference TRBV7-3 and TRBJ2-6, reads GAGVSQTPSNKVTEKGKYVELRCDPISGHTALYWYRQSLGQGPEFLIYFQGTGAADDSGLPNDRFFAVRPEGSVSTLKIQRTERGDSAVYLCASSPDRGLNSGANVLTFGAGSRLTVL.